These T cell receptor beta chains were read from a single sample in a study of OX40 agonist ivuxolimab in advanced cancers. Using immunoSEQ multiplex PCR, the repertoire was profiled, and TCRdb retains in-frame clones only, with some absent. The data hold 65,000 to 75,000 clones, with roughly 88% observed a single time. Sequencing used CD4+ or CD8+ T cells sorted from blood, obtained in a trial of the OX40 agonist ivuxolimab. The receptors derive from an adult with an advanced solid tumor such as melanoma, head and neck, liver or kidney cancer. Both conserved end residues are trimmed from each CDR3.

V gene,CDR3 protein
TRBV5-1,ASSSGTSGGAWTGELF
TRBV6-6,ASSPRDSEAF
TRBV7-3,ASSLGLDWRTDTQY
TRBV5-1,ASRRDLSGNTIY
TRBV29-1,SVARQAQETQY
TRBV10-3,AISDSGGSYNEQF
TRBV30,AWRWRERLSYEQY
TRBV4-1,ASSPSEGWRTQASNYGYT
TRBV25-1,ASREGLTYEQY
TRBV7-3,ASSRRAGGVTGELF
TRBV6-5,ASSGRGFEAF
TRBV5-1,ASASPTSEGTQY
TRBV2,ASIIQLQSAF
TRBV5-4,ASSLEAGGPSEQF
TRBV4-2,ASSQPGLAGNTDTQY
TRBV6-1,ASSGWNTEAF
TRBV5-1,ASSLARGSGLGSEKLF
TRBV19,ASSWGNYGYT
TRBV7-6,ASSLGTVTEAF
TRBV10-3,AISDAGTVYEQY
TRBV6-6,ASSYSWEGAQGYT
TRBV19,ASSIMGRGYT
TRBV9,ASSAHSGGGYNEQF
TRBV7-9,ASSLASASGAF
TRBV10-2,ASSRAGNTEAF
TRBV5-4,ASSLYARLSPLH
TRBV14,ASSQEAF
TRBV18,ASSAQGATNTGELF
TRBV12-2,ASRLARQGYLYGYT
TRBV10-2,ASSEPDRVDETQY
TRBV6-4,AREQPQH
TRBV29-1,SAGTFGYT
TRBV28,ASSLSARGETQY
TRBV28,ASSSSSGGYGYT
TRBV19,ATSQGITEAF
TRBV5-4,ASSLGPSSYEQY
TRBV2,ASIALPGSNYEQY
TRBV5-8,ASSLVATEAF
TRBV6-1,ASSGTGEGYT
TRBV7-9,ASSPSRGQGEETQY
TRBV28,ASPGPQGRNVNTEAF
TRBV10-3,AISELEGASGNTIY
TRBV6-6,ASSSAERAKNIQY
TRBV19,ASSIQGKYNEQF
TRBV28,ASSWSGGVYNEQF
TRBV7-6,ASSLSSLAGDNEQF